This T cell receptor (beta chain) was sequenced during a study of cytomegalovirus exposure and HLA in healthy donors (dated by TCRdb to 2016 to 2017). General notes on the study: An earlier analysis of 587 of the donors reported around 280 Gb of sequence data and around 120 million unique TCR beta sequences obtained from about 180 million T cells. The study aimed to test whether signatures of past pathogen exposure could be identified by cataloging public T cell receptors. Rather than using new phenotypic data, the later analysis identified candidate immune exposures from TCR beta sequences and from how often those sequences occurred across donors. Among the roughly 390 genotyped donors, around 81% belonged to the genetic ancestry cluster associated with self-reported Caucasian donors. Class I and class II HLA loci were covered by the typing at four-digit resolution. The study combined high-throughput TCR immunosequencing, statistical association of individual TCRs with disease status, and machine learning to predict cytomegalovirus infection status. Besides the first cohort of roughly 700 subjects, a separate validation cohort made up of 120 different subjects was used. Among 300 to 500 genotyped donors of the cohort, an average of approximately 220,000 unique TCR beta nucleotide sequences was sequenced per donor, of which roughly 17% were non-productive. To study patterns of TCR occurrence, a later analysis re-analyzed previously published TCR beta repertoires from 550 to 800 donors and added high-resolution HLA genotyping. The number of typed donors differed by locus: about 620-640 for A, B, C, DRB1 and DQB1; approximately 530 for DQA1; some 590 for DPA1; and some 430 for DPB1. In a later genetic analysis, genome-wide SNP genotypes for about three fifths of the 666 donors were used, and that subset was treated as a discovery cohort. About 5 DR-DQ haplotypes were handled as single units for association and clustering, since linkage in the cohort was strong. To decide whether each TCR beta V gene segment behaved as functional or pseudogenic, an earlier analysis of fewer than 750 of the donors relied on high-throughput TCR beta sequencing. An early release that covered 500 to 800 HLA-typed donors contained 300 to 350 gigabases of sequencing data and 75 million to 100 million unique TCR sequences. Every discovery cohort repertoire had been produced on one sequencing platform. Donor age, sex, ethnicity and CMV serostatus were compiled alongside the repertoire data. The study used immunosequencing to profile the T cell repertoires of several hundred subjects and linked those repertoires to cytomegalovirus serostatus. Here is what the overall study found, with its caveats: Most TCR sequences were observed very rarely across donors, whereas some public TCRs were present in many individuals. Cytomegalovirus status was reported to be diagnosed by the classifier with high specificity and sensitivity in both the original and validation cohorts. At a false discovery rate of 0.05, a later analysis linked 16,951 TCR beta sequences to specific HLA alleles. V-gene and J-gene trimming of TCR beta chains was associated with a missense DCLRE1C variant in a later genetic analysis, and the association was replicated in an independent cohort. Because HLA typing was unavailable for some donors at each locus, only the typed subset was used in association tests. A group of highly shared sequence variants was considered likely to be a technical artifact of the sequencing pipeline. In vitro tests confirmed that three of the cytomegalovirus-associated TCR beta chains recognize cytomegalovirus antigens. A further reported finding was that TCR beta sequences accurately predicted the HLA-A and HLA-B alleles for most subjects in the first cohort. In an earlier analysis of fewer than 750 of the donors, most TCR beta V segments were observed in productive rearrangements about 87% or about 30% of the time, broadly matching IMGT annotations. Presence/absence analyses assumed roughly uniform sequencing depth across donors, an assumption that may not hold. The authors suggested that the approach could potentially be generalized to other disease states and immunological phenotypes. A later analysis reported that several top co-occurrence clusters appeared linked to parvovirus B19, influenza, CMV and Epstein-Barr virus. In a later genetic analysis, fewer N-insertions in productive TCRs were reported among donors in an Asian-associated ancestry cluster than the roughly 710-donor mean. In a later analysis, TCR association rates were found to vary across HLA loci, with the most associated TCRs seen for DRB1 alleles and the fewest for HLA-C alleles. The only immune exposure information available for the cohort was CMV serostatus. Because the 87-base-pair reads could not distinguish some IMGT-functional V segments, including TRBV6-2 and TRBV6-3, those segments were excluded. Strong co-occurrence of HLA alleles, especially DR and DQ, made assigning TCR associations to individual alleles difficult. The study gave a list of 150 to 200 TCR beta chains associated with cytomegalovirus. In a later analysis, most CMV-associated TCR beta chains were found to appear HLA-restricted, with HLA associations seemingly driven largely by CMV exposure. Linkage disequilibrium might explain the correlated functional status among segregating V segments, but an unknown experimental factor could not be ruled out. Compared with equally common non-associated chains, HLA-associated TCR beta chains in a later analysis were more clonally expanded and had lower generation probabilities. In this cohort, only TCR beta chains were sequenced, and detectable features were limited by the absence of alpha or paired-chain data. Because counts were too low, fewer than 20 rarely observed V segments, including chromosome 9 orphons, were excluded from the earlier analysis of around 590 of the donors.

In total, 500 to 700 healthy bone marrow donors made up the cohort. All cohort members were sampled while nominally healthy, although unrecorded immune exposures were likely present. The donor was CMV seropositive and belonged to the group of 250 to 300 seropositive cohort members. Each donor provided a peripheral blood sample, and peripheral blood mononuclear cells were used for TCR beta sequencing. The Qiagen DNeasy Blood Extraction Kit was used to extract genomic DNA from the blood cell samples. From the germline V gene, CDR1 is MNHNS and CDR2 is SASEGT. V has 5 bases trimmed and J has 3 bases trimmed; junction bases matching no gene number 2. CDR3 length: 14 amino acids, cysteine to phenylalanine. This entry keeps only the CDR3 DNA: 42 bases, framed from base 1. Library generation was performed with the immunoSEQ multiplex PCR assay. For the multiplex PCR, a mixture combining 60 forward primers for TCR Vbeta segments and 13 reverse primers for TCR Jbeta segments was used. Amplification of the CDR3 region of rearranged TCR beta genes was performed with a multiplex PCR assay on genomic DNA. On the Illumina HiSeq System, the amplified TCR beta libraries were sequenced as 87-base-pair reads. Under the source paper's analysis protocol: A later analysis counted about 80 million unique TCR beta chains across the 500 to 850 repertoires, and some 11 million of these chains were shared by at least two donors. Raw reads were error-corrected and collapsed into unique sequences by a nearest-neighbor algorithm in which closely related sequences were merged to remove PCR and sequencing errors. To assign V, D and J gene segments, CDR3 sequences were aligned to IMGT reference sequences. For a sequence to be retained, a match of at least six nucleotides to both a V gene segment and a J gene segment was required. Rearrangements were classified as productive when the CDR3 lacked stop codons and remained in frame with V and J, and all other rearrangements were classified as non-productive. CDR3 was defined by IMGT convention, running from the second conserved V-encoded cysteine to the conserved J-encoded phenylalanine. In an earlier analysis of approximately 590 of the donors, sequences lacking an unambiguous match to a single V gene segment were excluded. In an earlier analysis of approximately 590 of the donors, V segments were called functional above 56.7% productive rearrangements and were called segregating when the between-donor standard deviation exceeded 5%. A statistical classification framework was built for diagnosing cytomegalovirus status from the catalog of TCR beta chain sequences. V and J gene assignment, in a later analysis, came from comparing TCR nucleotide sequences with IMGT/GENE-DB human TR gene sequences. A later analysis assigned CDR3 sequences and most-parsimonious VDJ recombination scenarios with the TCRdist pipeline. In a later analysis, every TCR beta chain was defined by the combination of its CDR3 amino acid sequence and its V-gene family, and reads without a unique V-gene family were dropped. As a way to deal with suspected cross-contamination and a sequencing artifact, a later analysis dropped hundreds of nucleotide sequences that were highly shared and had low generation probability. For each public chain, a later analysis derived a clonal expansion index from normalized ranks of inferred template counts within each repertoire. A later analysis computed generation probabilities with a VDJ recombination model fitted to out-of-frame rearrangements, and checked the results against IGoR. In a later analysis, TCR-TCR, TCR-HLA and TCR-CMV co-occurrence was scored with hypergeometric tests, and a repertoire-size bias correction was applied to TCR pairs. False discovery rates were estimated in a later analysis by permuting HLA or CMV assignments 20 times. In a later analysis, co-occurring TCRs were grouped using DBSCAN, and TCRdist sequence similarity was added for clustering within HLA-allele-positive subsets. Repertoires with fewer than 30,000 or more than 120,000 public chains were left out of co-occurrence clustering, as were five repertoires with anomalous nucleotide sharing. As stored in TCRdb, this immuneACCESS dataset retains in-frame rearrangements with V and J assigned. A fraction of the clones does not appear; measured against another copy, unresolved V genes explain less than half of the discrepancy, and the remainder lacks a known reason. Clone size and the V and J calls come from that table; the DNA yielded D and trimming. The table for this sample records tens of thousands of clones. The leading ten clones occupy 3.5% to 4% of the sample.

In the case of this clone: What this receptor recognizes is not known.

This TCR derives from a man younger than 35 in good health and CMV-seropositive. The sequenced sample was PBMCs. The V and J genes are TRBV6-1 and TRBJ1-5; 9 central bases correspond to TRBD1. The bases read TGTGCCAGCAGTCGGACAGGGGACAATCAGCCCCAGCATTTT. Translation gives CASSRTGDNQPQHF.